Below are 22 T cell receptor beta chains sequenced from a single sample in a study of cytomegalovirus exposure and HLA in healthy donors. The study ran its PCR with 60 Vbeta and 13 Jbeta primers. Clones were read by immunoSEQ multiplex PCR, and TCRdb kept only the in-frame ones, dropping some. The profile covers around 250,000 clones, with about nine tenths appearing a single time and 1.5% to 2% taken by the ten largest. Input material: PBMCs. These receptor sequences come from a girl aged 2 to 9 in good health and CMV-seronegative.

The V gene is TRBV7-9, the J gene TRBJ1-2; D ambiguous. Trimming shortened V by 1 base and J by 6 bases, and 15 bases separated the two germline ends. The CDR3 length is 15 residues. Germline values: CDR1 SEHNR, CDR2 FQNEAQ (reference sequence). The CDR3 reads CASSLDGYSSHGYTF. DNA for the CDR3: TGTGCCAGCAGCTTAGATGGGTACAGCTCCCATGGCTACACCTTC.

This chain connects TRBV4-1 to TRBJ2-7, with 10 bases fitting TRBD1. Germline lookup yields CDR1 MGHRA and CDR2 YSYEKL. V dropped 1 base and J dropped 7; count of bases not matched to a gene: 22. CDR3 size: 20 residues. In DNA, the CDR3 is TGCGCCAGCAGCCAAGTTCTGCCGGGACAGGGGAAGATGCCGAAGATGGAGCAGTACTTC. It codes for CASSQVLPGQGKMPKMEQYF.

The chain joins TRBV5-4 to TRBJ2-7, with 7 bases aligning to TRBD1. Germline V CDR1 and CDR2: SGHNT, YYREEE (reference sequence). The J segment lost 2 bases and the V segment lost 5 bases, leaving 16 bases of the junction unmatched. There are 17 residues in the CDR3. This CDR3 reads CASRPMTGKGATYEQYF. As DNA, the CDR3 is TGTGCCAGCAGACCTATGACAGGGAAGGGCGCAACCTACGAGCAGTACTTC.

The CDR3 reads CASRALLAGPDTQYF. Written as DNA, the CDR3 is TGTGCCAGCAGGGCGCTTCTAGCGGGACCAGATACGCAGTATTTT. This chain joins TRBV9 and TRBJ2-3; the match to TRBD2 covers 9 bases. The junction had 8 bases not matched to a gene; V was cut back by 5 bases and J by 4 bases. Germline assignment: CDR1 SGDLS and CDR2 YYNGEE. The CDR3 runs to 15 residues.

The V call is TRBV6-1, the J call TRBJ1-2; TRBD1 agrees at 9 bases. The CDR3 has 17 amino acids. Germline CDR1 and CDR2: MNHNS and SASEGT. Germline trimming cut 1 base from V and 6 bases from J; bases unmatched to any gene: 12. In DNA, the CDR3 is TGTGCCAGCAGTGAAGAACCCCACCTGACAGGGGGTGATGGCTACACCTTC. Amino acid sequence: CASSEEPHLTGGDGYTF.

J is TRBJ1-2 and V is TRBV6-5; a weak D match, TRBD1 (5 bases). Between the trimmed V and J ends, which lost 7 bases and 2 bases, there was a span of 11 bases. In germline, CDR1 is MNHEY, CDR2 SVGAGI. The CDR3 has 13 residues. DNA for the CDR3: TGTGCCAGCAAGGGAGGGGACAACTATGGCTACACCTTC. This codes for CASKGGDNYGYTF.

The chain employs TRBV19 and TRBJ2-7, with TRBD2 matching 9 bases. Trimming cost V 4 bases and J 5 bases; bases outside gene matches: 9. The CDR3 has 15 residues. Per the germline V gene, CDR1 is LNHDA and CDR2 is SQIVND (reference sequence). CDR3 protein: CASSTLAGVGDEQYF. For the CDR3, the DNA is TGTGCCAGTAGTACGTTAGCGGGAGTCGGTGACGAGCAGTACTTC.

This chain links TRBV19 with TRBJ1-2, with 7 bases that match TRBD1. Germline CDR1 reads LNHDA; CDR2 reads SQIVND (reference sequence). The CDR3 spans 14 residues. V was pared by 7 bases and J by 7 bases, with 12 bases of the junction left unmatched. CDR3 residues: CASTQGVESAGYTF. CDR3 in DNA: TGTGCCAGTACCCAGGGGGTTGAGAGCGCTGGCTACACCTTC.

The V gene is TRBV2, the J gene TRBJ2-1, with TRBD2 as a possible D gene (5 bases). Germline V gene data show CDR1 as SNHLY and CDR2 as FYNNEI. The V and J ends lost 10 bases and 10 bases respectively, with 11 bases between them. The CDR3 runs to 10 residues. The CDR3 region has the DNA TGTGCCAAACGGGGTAGCGAGCAGTTCTTC. Translation: CAKRGSEQFF.

This chain links TRBV6-5 with TRBJ2-1, with a possible D match to TRBD2 (8 bases). This CDR3 is built from 16 residues. Germline CDR1 reads MNHEY; CDR2 reads SVGAGI. Trimming pared 1 base from V and 8 bases from J, leaving 18 bases between. The CDR3 spells CASSYLAGGGGDEQFF. The CDR3 nucleotides read TGTGCCAGCAGTTACTTGGCGGGAGGAGGGGGCGATGAGCAGTTCTTC.

To note about this clone: One end of the junction does not line up with germline, which may come from a read error. The rearrangement uses TRBV7-9 and TRBJ1-1, with a possible D match to TRBD1 (6 bases). Germline lookup yields CDR1 SEHNR and CDR2 FQNEAQ (reference sequence). CDR3 size: 12 residues. The CDR3 nucleotides read TGTGCCAGCAGCTTAGTCGGGTACAGGGTTGTCTTT. It translates to CASSLVGYRVVF.

The V call is TRBV11-2, the J call TRBJ1-1; no definite D call. V lost 4 bases, J lost 6 bases, and 12 bases lay in between. CDR1 is SGHAT, CDR2 FQNNGV, per germline. CDR3 length: 13 amino acids. The CDR3 DNA sequence: TGTGCCAGCAGCTCCCTTCAGTTTCCTGAAGCTTTCTTT. This encodes CASSSLQFPEAFF. Drawing the rest from reference TRBV11-2 and TRBJ1-1, the complete variable domain is EAGVAQSPRYKIIEKRQSVAFWCNPISGHATLYWYQQILGQGPKLLIQFQNNGVVDDSQLPKDRFSAERLKGVDSTLKIQPAKLEDSAVYLCASSSLQFPEAFFGQGTRLTVV.

This chain uses TRBV7-9 with TRBJ2-5; D call uncertain. This CDR3 is built from 14 residues. V was pared by 4 bases and J by 1 base, with 10 bases between. From germline, CDR1 is SEHNR and CDR2 FQNEAQ (reference sequence). CDR3: CASSSRLLQETQYF. CDR3 nucleotides: TGTGCCAGCAGCTCCCGACTCCTCCAAGAGACCCAGTACTTC.

The chain couples TRBV10-3 to TRBJ2-5; 10 bases match TRBD1. With 4 bases clipped from V and 5 bases from J, the junction kept 4 bases outside the gene matches. The CDR3 runs to 14 residues. The germline CDR1 and CDR2 sequences are ENHRY and SYGVKD. The CDR3 DNA follows: TGTGCCATCAGTGGGGACAGGGGTGGGGAGACCCAGTACTTC. Its protein is CAISGDRGGETQYF.

The chain links TRBV19 to TRBJ2-7, with D possibly matching TRBD2 (6 bases). Trimming stripped 7 bases from V and 3 bases from J, with 16 bases between. CDR1 LNHDA and CDR2 SQIVND come from the germline V gene (reference sequence). The CDR3 is 14 residues long. This CDR3 is CASTEGGPNYEQYF. The CDR3 DNA is TGTGCCAGTACCGAGGGAGGCCCAAACTACGAGCAGTACTTC. Full variable domain (outside the CDR3, taken from reference TRBV19 and TRBJ2-7): DGGITQSPKYLFRKEGQNVTLSCEQNLNHDAMYWYRQDPGQGLRLIYYSQIVNDFQKGDIAEGYSVSREKKESFPLTVTSAQKNPTAFYLCASTEGGPNYEQYFGPGTRLTVT.

J is TRBJ2-5 and V is TRBV7-9; D unclear. The DNA end is a closer match to TRBJ2-7, so the J assignment may be wrong. CDR1 and CDR2 (germline): SEHNR, FQNEAQ (reference sequence). CDR3 length equals 12 residues. The CDR3 loop is CASSGRLYEQYF. DNA for the CDR3: TGTGCCAGCAGCGGAAGACTCTACGAGCAGTACTTC.

This clone was seen a single time. The V call is TRBV5-1, the J call TRBJ1-1, with D possibly TRBD1 on 6 matching bases. CDR3 length: 14 residues. CDR1 and CDR2 from the germline V gene are SGHRS and YFSETQ. Trimming removed 4 bases from V and 1 base from J, with 11 bases in between. CDR3 residues: CASSGGAPNTEAFF. Written as DNA, the CDR3 is TGCGCCAGCAGCGGGGGGGCGCCGAACACTGAAGCTTTCTTT.

The chain uses TRBV11-2 and TRBJ1-1; tentatively, D is TRBD1 (5 bases). V lost 5 bases, J lost 1 base, and 20 bases lay in between. The germline V gene has CDR1 SGHAT and CDR2 FQNNGV. The CDR3 is 17 residues long. CDR3 nucleotide sequence: TGTGCCAGCAGCCTTAGGCGGGCGGGGGAGAGGAACACTGAAGCTTTCTTT. This gives the protein CASSLRRAGERNTEAFF.

This chain uses TRBV10-2 with TRBJ1-5; D gene ambiguous. Between the trimmed V and J ends, which lost 8 bases and 0 bases, there was a span of 8 bases. Looked up from germline, CDR1 is WSHSY and CDR2 is SAAADI. This CDR3 has 13 amino acids. The CDR3: CASSVYSNQPQHF. The CDR3 bases are TGCGCCAGCTCGGTCTATAGCAATCAGCCCCAGCATTTT.

The chain links TRBV7-9 to TRBJ2-2; 12 positions agree with TRBD2. This CDR3 is built from 17 residues. Germline CDR1 is SEHNR and CDR2 is FQNEAQ (reference sequence). Trimming at V came to 3 bases and at J to 3 bases, leaving 5 bases not matched to a gene. For the CDR3, the DNA is TGTGCCAGCAGCTTCCCTAGCGGGGGGGCCGACACCGGGGAGCTGTTTTTT. This translates into CASSFPSGGADTGELFF.

The rearrangement uses TRBV5-1 and TRBJ2-2; 9 bases map to TRBD2. This CDR3 is 17 amino acids long. V lost 0 bases to trimming and J lost 5 bases; unmatched junction nucleotides: 8. CDR1 is SGHRS, CDR2 YFSETQ, per germline. DNA of the CDR3: TGCGCCAGCAGCTTGGTTGGCGGGGGGGCCGATACCGGGGAGCTGTTTTTT. Translation gives CASSLVGGGADTGELFF.

This clone appeared once. The chain joins TRBV5-6 to TRBJ2-1, with 10 bases aligning to TRBD2. The CDR3 spans 15 residues. V shed 5 bases and J 5 bases; nucleotides not matched to a gene: 7. Per germline, CDR1 SGHDT and CDR2 YYEEEE. Written as DNA, the CDR3 is TGTGCCAGCAGGCACGGACTAGCGGCGGACAATGAGCAGTTCTTC. It translates to CASRHGLAADNEQFF.